This TCR beta chain was retrieved from a study of cytomegalovirus exposure and HLA in healthy donors. Study-level findings and limits: Among donors in an Asian-associated ancestry cluster, a later analysis reportedly found fewer N-insertions than the approximately 700-donor mean. There were over 150 TCR beta chains listed as cytomegalovirus-associated.

PCR was performed using 60 Vbeta and 13 Jbeta primers. As handled by the study authors: In a later analysis, about 9.9 million of approximately 86 million unique beta chains occurred in at least two donors. The method was immunoSEQ multiplex PCR; TCRdb's version includes in-frame clones alone and lacks a portion of them. Clonal size and the V and J genes are those of that table, whereas D and trimming came from the DNA. The sample holds 90,000 to 140,000 clones, roughly 76% seen once. V dropped 4 bases and J dropped 7 bases, with 8 bases sitting between them. In germline, CDR1 is SQVTM, CDR2 ANQGSEA. CDR3 size: 11 residues. To note about this clone: Its antigen is not known. The sample has other DNA sequences that encode this CDR3 too.

J is TRBJ2-1 and V is TRBV29-1; D is possibly TRBD1 (5 bases). The sequence was collected from a man aged 30 to 39 in good health and CMV-seropositive. Sequences were obtained from PBMCs. CDR3 in DNA: TGCAGCGTTGGACAGATTAATGAGCAGTTCTTC. Protein product: CSVGQINEQFF.